This is a list of T cell receptor beta chains from one sample in a study of OX40 agonist ivuxolimab in advanced cancers. This table comes from immunoSEQ multiplex PCR, and its TCRdb copy is limited to in-frame clones, with some not included. The data contain 60,000 to 100,000 clones, under 85% of them seen just once; the ten biggest clones take up 0.51%. The sample was CD4+ or CD8+ T cells sorted from blood, taken in a trial of the OX40 agonist ivuxolimab. These receptors all stem from an adult with an advanced solid tumor such as melanoma, head and neck, liver or kidney cancer. CDR3s include the opening cysteine and the closing phenylalanine or tryptophan. A D gene is named only where the DNA matches it firmly. Not all rows give a size; the values are once, few, many and, for expanded clones, a class.

j_call d_call v_call clone_size cdr3_nt cdr3_aa
TRBJ1-3 NA TRBV29-1 few TGCAGCGTTCGCATCTCTGGAAACACCATATATTTT CSVRISGNTIYF
TRBJ2-3 NA TRBV15 once TGTGCCACCAGCGCTCGACAGGGAGGAGGCGCAGATACGCAGTATTTT CATSARQGGGADTQYF
TRBJ2-1 NA TRBV5-1 few TGCGCCAGCAGCTTGGCAACGACCCGGGACAATGAGCAGTTCTTC CASSLATTRDNEQFF
TRBJ1-6 NA TRBV11-2 NA TGTGCCAGCAGCCCGAGGACGGGGAACTCACCCCTCCACTTT CASSPRTGNSPLHF
TRBJ1-5 NA TRBV7-2 NA TGTGCCAGCAGCTTAGCGCTGACCGGAAATCAGCCCCAGCATTTT CASSLALTGNQPQHF
TRBJ2-1 NA TRBV9 NA TGTGCCAGCAGCCGGGGAATCTACAATGAGCAGTTCTTC CASSRGIYNEQFF
TRBJ2-2 NA TRBV18 NA TGTGCCAGCTCACCACCGGCGAGAGTACGCACCGGGGAGCTGTTTTTT CASSPPARVRTGELFF
TRBJ1-5 NA TRBV7-9 NA TGTGCCAGCAGCTTAGCATCTAGCAATCAGCCCCAGCATTTT CASSLASSNQPQHF
TRBJ1-2 NA TRBV7-9 once TGTGCCAGCAGCCTATTGGACAATCACTATGGCTACACCTTC CASSLLDNHYGYTF
TRBJ2-2 NA TRBV7-6 NA TGTGCCAGCAGCTTAGGGCCACAGGGTGGCGGGGAGCTGTTTTTT CASSLGPQGGGELFF
TRBJ2-5 TRBD1 TRBV6-5 NA TGTGCCAGCAGTCGGACAGGCCGGGAGACCCAGTACTTC CASSRTGRETQYF
TRBJ2-7 TRBD1 TRBV28 NA TGTGCCAGCAGTACCCATGGACAGGGAACCTACGAGCAGTACTTC CASSTHGQGTYEQYF
TRBJ1-1 NA TRBV5-6 NA TGTGCCAGCAGCTATAGGGCAGTGAACACTGAAGCTTTCTTT CASSYRAVNTEAFF
TRBJ2-1 NA TRBV11-2 NA TGTGCCAGCAGCTTAGGAAGGGGCTCCTACAATGAGCAGTTCTTC CASSLGRGSYNEQFF
TRBJ1-3 NA TRBV4-3 NA TGCGCCAGCAGCCAGGCACGGAACTCTGGAAACACCATATATTTT CASSQARNSGNTIYF
TRBJ2-1 NA TRBV6-5 NA TGTGCCAGCAGACCCACCCTTAGCTCCTACAATGAGCAGTTCTTC CASRPTLSSYNEQFF
TRBJ1-2 NA TRBV18 NA TGTGCCAGCTCACCTAGTGGGGGGGCGCAGAATGGCTACACCTTC CASSPSGGAQNGYTF
TRBJ2-1 NA TRBV5-4 NA TGTGCCAGCAGCCCGCCCGAGAGGCCTCTGAATGAGCAGTTCTTC CASSPPERPLNEQFF
TRBJ2-7 NA TRBV11-2 NA TGTGCCAGCACCATACCTAGCTCCTACGAGCAGTACTTC CASTIPSSYEQYF
TRBJ1-6 NA TRBV18 NA TGTGCCAGCTCACACGGGGGACCCAGAGGGAATTCACCCCTCCACTTT CASSHGGPRGNSPLHF
TRBJ2-3 NA TRBV6-1 NA TGTGCCAGCAGTGATTCGGGGGGCTGGGGGGATACGCAGTATTTT CASSDSGGWGDTQYF
TRBJ1-1 NA TRBV5-5 NA TGTGCCAGCAGCCCCGTTGGGGCGAACACTGAAGCTTTCTTT CASSPVGANTEAFF
TRBJ2-5 NA TRBV29-1 NA TGCAGCGTACACACGACAGAGACCCAGTACTTC CSVHTTETQYF
TRBJ1-2 TRBD1 TRBV6-1 NA TGTGCCAGCTCTTGGACAGGGCCGTCTGGGTATGGCTACACCTTC CASSWTGPSGYGYTF
TRBJ1-5 NA TRBV6-6 NA TGTGCCAGCAGTTACTCGGACAGAATTAGCAATCAGCCCCAGCATTTT CASSYSDRISNQPQHF
TRBJ1-2 NA TRBV6-1 NA TGTGCCAGCTTATACGCAGGGAGAAGGTATGGCTACACCTTC CASLYAGRRYGYTF
TRBJ2-1 TRBD2 TRBV10-3 NA TGTGCCATCAGTGCATATAGCGGGGGGGCCGACAATGAGCAGTTCTTC CAISAYSGGADNEQFF
TRBJ1-4 NA TRBV4-3 few TGCGCCAGCAGCGGCTCCTACGGAAAACTGTTTTTT CASSGSYGKLFF
TRBJ2-3 NA TRBV6-1 NA TGTGCCAGCAAGCCAAGCACAGATACGCAGTATTTT CASKPSTDTQYF
TRBJ2-5 NA TRBV19 NA TGTGCCAGTAGTATTGCGCAGCGAGGGGAGACCCAGTACTTC CASSIAQRGETQYF
TRBJ2-1 NA TRBV4-3 NA TGCGCCAGCAGCCAAGATGGGGGGAGCTCCTACAATGAGCAGTTCTTC CASSQDGGSSYNEQFF
TRBJ1-1 NA TRBV6-1 few TGTGCCAGCAGTGAATGGGCAGCCCCAATGAACACTGAAGCTTTCTTT CASSEWAAPMNTEAFF
TRBJ2-3 TRBD1 TRBV13 NA TGTGCCAGCAGCTTAGAAGGGGGCCGAGATACGCAGTATTTT CASSLEGGRDTQYF
TRBJ2-7 NA TRBV5-1 NA TGCGCCAGCAGCCCGGCCCGCTACGAGCAGTACTTC CASSPARYEQYF
TRBJ1-5 NA TRBV6-6 NA TGTGCCAGCAGTTACTCGACAGAAGATCAGCCCCAGCATTTT CASSYSTEDQPQHF